This TCR beta chain was retrieved from a study of blood T cell repertoires in COVID-19. The overall study: Acute-phase and convalescent COVID-19 samples originated in the United States, Italy and Spain. From T cells, B-cell-depleted T cells, or PBMCs came the material, which was cDNA or gDNA.

The V end was cut by 6 bases, the J end by 2 bases, with 19 bases between. CDR1 and CDR2 from the germline V gene are KGHSH and LQKENI. This CDR3 spans 16 amino acids. In the authors' methods: Estimated nucleated cell counts came from reference gene primer amplification. Sequencing used immunoSEQ multiplex PCR; TCRdb keeps in-frame clones, though not all of them. V, J and clone size reflect that table, while D and trimming were determined from the DNA. The table includes 65,000 to 100,000 clones, under 90% detected once. This sequence joins TRBV18 and TRBJ1-2, with D possibly being TRBD1 (6 bases). The TCR originated in a human donor in a cohort sampled during active COVID-19. Sample: peripheral blood. The DNA of the CDR3 is TGTGCCAGCTCCCGTGTGGACAGACCTAAAAACTATGGCTACACCTTC. Protein product: CASSRVDRPKNYGYTF.